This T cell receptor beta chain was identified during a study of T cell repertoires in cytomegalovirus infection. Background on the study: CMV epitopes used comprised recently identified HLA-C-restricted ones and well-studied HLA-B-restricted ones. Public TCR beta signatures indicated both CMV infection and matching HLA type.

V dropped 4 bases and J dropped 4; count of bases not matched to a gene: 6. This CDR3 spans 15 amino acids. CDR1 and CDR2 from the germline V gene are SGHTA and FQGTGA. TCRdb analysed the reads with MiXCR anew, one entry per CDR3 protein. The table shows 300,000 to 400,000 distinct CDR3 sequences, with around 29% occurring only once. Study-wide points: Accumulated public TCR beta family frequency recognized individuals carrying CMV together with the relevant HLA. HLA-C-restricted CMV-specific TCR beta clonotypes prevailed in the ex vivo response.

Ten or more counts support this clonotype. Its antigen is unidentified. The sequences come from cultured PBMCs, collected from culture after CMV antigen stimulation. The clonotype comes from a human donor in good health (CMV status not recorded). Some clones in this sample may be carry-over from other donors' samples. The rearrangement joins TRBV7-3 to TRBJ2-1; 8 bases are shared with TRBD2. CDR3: CASSSRLARYNEQFF. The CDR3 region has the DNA TGTGCCAGCAGCTCCAGACTAGCGAGGTACAATGAGCAGTTCTTC.